This TCR beta chain was sequenced during a study of cytomegalovirus exposure and HLA in healthy donors. The CDR3 spans 13 residues. Germline V gene data show CDR1 as KGHSH and CDR2 as LQKENI. The V gene lost 5 bases and the J gene lost 4 bases, with 9 bases spanning the gap. Primers for the PCR totalled 60 Vbeta and 13 Jbeta. Generated by immunoSEQ multiplex PCR, the TCRdb table keeps only in-frame clones and is missing some. Recorded for this sample: 70,000 to 80,000 clones. The sample taken for sequencing was PBMCs. The rearrangement uses TRBV18 and TRBJ2-1, with D perhaps matching TRBD1 (6 bases). This receptor was identified in a man in his forties in good health and CMV-seronegative. In DNA, the CDR3 is TGTGCCAGCTCAACAGGGAAATACAATGAGCAGTTCTTC. Translation gives CASSTGKYNEQFF. The whole variable domain, filled in from reference TRBV18 and TRBJ2-1, reads NAGVMQNPRHLVRRRGQEARLRCSPMKGHSHVYWYRQLPEEGLKFMVYLQKENIIDESGMPKERFSAEFPKEGPSILRIQQVVRGDSAAYFCASSTGKYNEQFFGPGTRLTVL.